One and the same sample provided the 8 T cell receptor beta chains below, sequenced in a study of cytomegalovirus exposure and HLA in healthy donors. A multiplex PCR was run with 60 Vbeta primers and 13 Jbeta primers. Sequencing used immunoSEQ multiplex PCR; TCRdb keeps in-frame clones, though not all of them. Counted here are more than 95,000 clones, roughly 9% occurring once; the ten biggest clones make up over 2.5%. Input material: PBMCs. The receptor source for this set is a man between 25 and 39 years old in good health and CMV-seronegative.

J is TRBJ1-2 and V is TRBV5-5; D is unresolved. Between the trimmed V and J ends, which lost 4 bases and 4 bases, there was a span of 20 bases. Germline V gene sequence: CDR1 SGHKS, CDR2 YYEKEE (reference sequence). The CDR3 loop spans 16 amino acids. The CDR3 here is CASSHQAGRPGYGYTF. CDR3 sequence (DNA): TGTGCCAGCAGCCATCAGGCGGGCAGGCCGGGCTATGGCTACACCTTC.

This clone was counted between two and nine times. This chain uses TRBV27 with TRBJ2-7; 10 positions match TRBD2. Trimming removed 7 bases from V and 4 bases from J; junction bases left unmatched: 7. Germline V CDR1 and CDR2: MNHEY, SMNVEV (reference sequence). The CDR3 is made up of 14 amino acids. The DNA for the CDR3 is TGTGCCAGCACCCGGACTAGCGGACATTACGAGCAGTACTTC. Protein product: CASTRTSGHYEQYF.

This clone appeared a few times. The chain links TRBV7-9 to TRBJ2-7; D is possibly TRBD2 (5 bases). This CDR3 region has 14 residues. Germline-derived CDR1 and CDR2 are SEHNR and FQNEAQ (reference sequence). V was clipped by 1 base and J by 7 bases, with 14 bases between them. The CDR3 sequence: CASSLDRGSGEQYF. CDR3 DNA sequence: TGTGCCAGCAGCTTAGATCGGGGTTCGGGAGAGCAGTACTTC.

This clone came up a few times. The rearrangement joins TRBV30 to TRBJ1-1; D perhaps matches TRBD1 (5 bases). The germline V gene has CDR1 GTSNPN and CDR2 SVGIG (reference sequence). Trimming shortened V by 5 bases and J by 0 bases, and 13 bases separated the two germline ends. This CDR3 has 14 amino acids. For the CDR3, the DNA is TGTGCCTGGCGACAGCCAGACATGAACACTGAAGCTTTCTTT. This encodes CAWRQPDMNTEAFF.

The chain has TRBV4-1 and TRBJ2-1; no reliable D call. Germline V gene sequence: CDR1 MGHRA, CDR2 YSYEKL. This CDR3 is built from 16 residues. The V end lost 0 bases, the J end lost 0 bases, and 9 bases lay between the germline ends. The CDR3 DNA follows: TGCGCCAGCAGCCAAGAAGTTAGTAGCTCCTACAATGAGCAGTTCTTC. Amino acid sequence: CASSQEVSSSYNEQFF.

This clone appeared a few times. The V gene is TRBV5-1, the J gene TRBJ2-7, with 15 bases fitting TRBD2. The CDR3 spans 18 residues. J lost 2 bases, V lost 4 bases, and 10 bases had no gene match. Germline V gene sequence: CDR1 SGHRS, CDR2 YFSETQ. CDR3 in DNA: TGCGCCAGCAGCGTCGGGACTAGCGGGAGGACCTACCCCTACGAGCAGTACTTC. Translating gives CASSVGTSGRTYPYEQYF.

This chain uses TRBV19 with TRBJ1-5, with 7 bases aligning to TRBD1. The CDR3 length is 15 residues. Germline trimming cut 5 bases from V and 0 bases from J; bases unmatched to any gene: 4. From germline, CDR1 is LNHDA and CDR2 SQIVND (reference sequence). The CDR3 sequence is CASSWTGLSNQPQHF. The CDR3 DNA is TGTGCCAGTAGTTGGACAGGACTTAGCAATCAGCCCCAGCATTTT.

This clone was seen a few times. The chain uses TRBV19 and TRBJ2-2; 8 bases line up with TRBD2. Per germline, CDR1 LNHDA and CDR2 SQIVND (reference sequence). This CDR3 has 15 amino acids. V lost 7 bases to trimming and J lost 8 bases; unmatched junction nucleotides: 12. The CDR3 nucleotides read TGTGCCAGTACGACTAGCGCCTCGGAAGTGGGGGAGCTGTTTTTT. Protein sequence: CASTTSASEVGELFF.